A selection of T cell receptor beta chains follows, all from one sample in a study of Tregs in tolerant kidney transplant recipients. The assay was immunoSEQ multiplex PCR, and TCRdb's table has in-frame clones only and misses some. There are about 81,000 clones in the sample; about 91% occur only once, and about 1.4% lies in the top ten. The input for sequencing was CD4+ T cells from blood (PBMCs), taken 24 months after the transplant. Receptors originate from a human patient who received a combined kidney and bone marrow transplant. Part of the T cell pool may stem from the graft donor. Each CDR3 is given without its conserved first and last residue. Each record gives: V gene, clone size, J gene, CDR3 protein. Where a row states a size, it is once, few, many or the class of an expanded clone; other rows omit it.

V: TRBV5-1; size: .; J: TRBJ1-2; CDR3: ASSWTGVRNYGYT
V: TRBV29-1; size: .; J: TRBJ1-1; CDR3: SVQSGGWTEAF
V: TRBV4-2; size: .; J: TRBJ2-4; CDR3: ASSHLGPGGNIQY
V: TRBV5-4; size: .; J: TRBJ2-3; CDR3: ASSHRGGGTDTQY
V: TRBV4-3; size: once; J: TRBJ1-2; CDR3: ASSHRDREEGYT
V: TRBV10-1; size: few; J: TRBJ2-7; CDR3: ASGRIYEQY
V: TRBV7-2; size: .; J: TRBJ1-5; CDR3: ASSLSRTPNQPQH
V: TRBV5-1; size: .; J: TRBJ1-1; CDR3: ASREGMNTEAF
V: TRBV19; size: .; J: TRBJ1-6; CDR3: ASSIGGQGGNSPLH
V: TRBV5-1; size: .; J: TRBJ2-5; CDR3: ASTPQAGQETQY
V: TRBV30; size: .; J: TRBJ1-1; CDR3: AWSPFTEAF
V: TRBV5-4; size: .; J: TRBJ2-1; CDR3: ALRTSGGPSSYNEQF
V: TRBV19; size: .; J: TRBJ1-6; CDR3: ASSIGLTSSYNSPLH
V: TRBV15; size: once; J: TRBJ1-6; CDR3: ATSRVQDNSPLH
V: TRBV28; size: once; J: TRBJ1-6; CDR3: ASWTGPYNSPLH
V: TRBV7-2; size: .; J: TRBJ1-5; CDR3: ASSGTGGNQPQH
V: TRBV4-1; size: .; J: TRBJ1-2; CDR3: ASSQEGRIYGYT
V: TRBV2; size: .; J: TRBJ2-5; CDR3: ASSEVAQGTQY
V: TRBV10-1; size: .; J: TRBJ2-7; CDR3: ASVLTYEQY
V: TRBV7-6; size: .; J: .; CDR3: ASSLPFWGPGTEAYEQY
V: TRBV6-1; size: .; J: TRBJ1-3; CDR3: ASTGTGGNTIY
V: TRBV11-3; size: .; J: TRBJ2-1; CDR3: ASSLGLAGSLNEQF
V: TRBV7-9; size: .; J: TRBJ2-7; CDR3: ASSGPQGYEQY
V: TRBV5-4; size: .; J: TRBJ2-7; CDR3: ASSFGTDRGYEQY
V: TRBV7-9; size: .; J: TRBJ2-7; CDR3: ASSLEGWEGPYEQY
V: TRBV5-5; size: .; J: TRBJ1-5; CDR3: ASSFAYGTSNQPQH
V: TRBV4-3; size: .; J: TRBJ1-5; CDR3: ASSQDRNQPQH
V: TRBV29-1; size: .; J: TRBJ2-2; CDR3: SVEGQGHNTGELF
V: TRBV5-4; size: .; J: TRBJ2-3; CDR3: ASSSPTRLSTDTQY
V: TRBV30; size: .; J: TRBJ2-1; CDR3: AWRALGGGNNEQF
V: TRBV27; size: .; J: TRBJ1-3; CDR3: ASSVGGSGNTIY
V: TRBV7-2; size: .; J: TRBJ2-1; CDR3: ASSLAPGQGTSGHSYNEQF
V: TRBV10-3; size: few; J: TRBJ1-2; CDR3: AIRKTGDYGYT
V: TRBV29-1; size: .; J: TRBJ2-5; CDR3: SAVGDRTKETQY
V: TRBV21-1; size: .; J: TRBJ2-4; CDR3: ASSNPGLAEAKNIQY
V: TRBV7-2; size: .; J: TRBJ2-7; CDR3: ASSLEREDSYEQY